Detailed here is one T cell receptor beta chain. The data are from a study of blood T cell repertoires in COVID-19. Study in general: Samples representing acute and convalescent COVID-19 were sourced from the United States, Italy and Spain. PBMCs, B-cell-depleted T cells, or T cells provided the cDNA or gDNA that made up the material.

Per the original data handling: Amplified reference gene primers provided the basis for estimating nucleated cell counts. Data came from immunoSEQ multiplex PCR; TCRdb stores just in-frame clones and leaves some out. V and J calls and clone size come straight from that table; D and trimming were deduced from the DNA. The table records about 100,000 clones, 70% to 80% of them present only once. The CDR3 runs to 17 residues. Germline V gene sequence: CDR1 SGHRS, CDR2 YFSETQ. With 0 bases removed from V and 2 bases from J, the gap between germline ends came to 15 bases. This TCR came from a woman of 80 years or more with active or convalescent COVID-19. Specimen: peripheral blood. The rearrangement links TRBV5-1 to TRBJ1-3, with D maybe TRBD1 (5 bases). Here the CDR3 DNA reads TGCGCCAGCAGCTTGGAAGTAACAGGTCTCCCTGGAAACACCATATATTTT. Translation gives CASSLEVTGLPGNTIYF.